The 8 T cell receptor beta chains below were found in one sample sequenced in a study of shared clonotypes between healthy human individuals. The naive CD8 population came from CD45RO-negative cells selected for CCR7, without terminally differentiated effector memory CD45RA+ cells. Clones were sequenced by immunoSEQ multiplex PCR, and TCRdb holds only the in-frame ones, with some missing. This table holds around 2.1 million clones, more than 85% found once. The sample comprised naive CD8+ T cells from PBMCs. These receptor sequences come from a man between 18 and 29 years old in good health. Some clones in this sample may be carry-over from other donors' samples.

The rearrangement joins TRBV7-9 to TRBJ1-1; D is undetermined. This CDR3 contains 13 residues. The germline V gene encodes CDR1 SEHNR and CDR2 FQNEAQ (reference sequence). V was clipped by 5 bases and J by 0 bases, with 7 bases between them. For the CDR3, the DNA is TGTGCCAGCAGCCGAGGGATGAACACTGAAGCTTTCTTT. This codes for CASSRGMNTEAFF.

V is TRBV6-1 and J is TRBJ1-5; TRBD1 agrees at 8 bases. The ends lost 6 bases at V and 5 bases at J; junction bases unmatched: 6. The germline CDR1 and CDR2 sequences are MNHNS and SASEGT. The CDR3 spans 14 residues. In DNA, the CDR3 is TGTGCCAGCAGCCCAGGGACAGGTTATCAGCCCCAGCATTTT. Translating gives CASSPGTGYQPQHF.

This rearrangement joins TRBV5-1 to TRBJ1-1; maybe TRBD1 (6 bases). V was cut by 4 bases and J by 0 bases, with 13 bases left in between. The germline CDR1 and CDR2 sequences are SGHRS and YFSETQ. The CDR3 covers 15 residues. The CDR3 DNA sequence: TGCGCCAGCAGCGGCTACAGGGACCTGAACACTGAAGCTTTCTTT. Translation: CASSGYRDLNTEAFF.

This clone was observed a single time. J is TRBJ2-7 and V is TRBV28, with 7 bases aligning to TRBD2. With 7 bases clipped from V and 0 bases from J, the junction kept 6 bases outside the gene matches. Germline assignment: CDR1 MDHEN and CDR2 SYDVKM. The CDR3 is made up of 14 amino acids. The CDR3 DNA sequence: TGTGCCAGCACCGCAGCGGGAAGCTCCTACGAGCAGTACTTC. Protein product: CASTAAGSSYEQYF.

The chain is built from TRBV7-2 and TRBJ2-1; 9 nucleotides match TRBD1. The germline gives CDR1 SGHTA, CDR2 FQGNSA. The J segment lost 4 bases and the V segment lost 5 bases, leaving 6 bases of the junction unmatched. The CDR3 is made up of 15 amino acids. As DNA, the CDR3 is TGTGCCAGCAGCGGACGGGACAGGGCTTACAATGAGCAGTTCTTC. It translates to CASSGRDRAYNEQFF.

This sequence joins TRBV19 and TRBJ1-5, with D hard to call. Germline CDR1 and CDR2: LNHDA and SQIVND (reference sequence). This CDR3 region has 13 residues. Trimming took 1 base from V and 6 from J, leaving 7 bases between them. The CDR3 loop is CASSIGEGQPQHF. Written as DNA, the CDR3 is TGTGCCAGTAGTATAGGGGAGGGTCAGCCCCAGCATTTT.

A note on this clone: The same CDR3 is also encoded by other DNA sequences in this sample. V usage is TRBV7-9 and J usage is TRBJ1-5, with TRBD1 as a possible D gene (5 bases). The CDR3 loop spans 14 amino acids. With 6 bases removed from V and 4 bases from J, the gap between germline ends came to 13 bases. From germline, CDR1 is SEHNR and CDR2 FQNEAQ (reference sequence). The CDR3 DNA sequence: TGTGCCAGCAGTTTAACTGACAGTAATCAGCCCCAGCATTTT. Its translation is CASSLTDSNQPQHF.

V usage is TRBV7-9 and J usage is TRBJ2-7; D ambiguous. This CDR3 region has 13 residues. V was clipped by 2 bases and J by 1 base, with 6 bases between them. Germline V gene data show CDR1 as SEHNR and CDR2 as FQNEAQ (reference sequence). The CDR3 nucleotides read TGTGCCAGCAGCTTACTTTATTCCTACGAGCAGTACTTC. Its protein is CASSLLYSYEQYF. The variable domain in full, completed from reference TRBV7-9 and TRBJ2-7, reads DTGVSQNPRHKITKRGQNVTFRCDPISEHNRLYWYRQTLGQGPEFLTYFQNEAQLEKSRLLSDRFSAERPKGSFSTLEIQRTEQGDSAMYLCASSLLYSYEQYFGPGTRLTVT.